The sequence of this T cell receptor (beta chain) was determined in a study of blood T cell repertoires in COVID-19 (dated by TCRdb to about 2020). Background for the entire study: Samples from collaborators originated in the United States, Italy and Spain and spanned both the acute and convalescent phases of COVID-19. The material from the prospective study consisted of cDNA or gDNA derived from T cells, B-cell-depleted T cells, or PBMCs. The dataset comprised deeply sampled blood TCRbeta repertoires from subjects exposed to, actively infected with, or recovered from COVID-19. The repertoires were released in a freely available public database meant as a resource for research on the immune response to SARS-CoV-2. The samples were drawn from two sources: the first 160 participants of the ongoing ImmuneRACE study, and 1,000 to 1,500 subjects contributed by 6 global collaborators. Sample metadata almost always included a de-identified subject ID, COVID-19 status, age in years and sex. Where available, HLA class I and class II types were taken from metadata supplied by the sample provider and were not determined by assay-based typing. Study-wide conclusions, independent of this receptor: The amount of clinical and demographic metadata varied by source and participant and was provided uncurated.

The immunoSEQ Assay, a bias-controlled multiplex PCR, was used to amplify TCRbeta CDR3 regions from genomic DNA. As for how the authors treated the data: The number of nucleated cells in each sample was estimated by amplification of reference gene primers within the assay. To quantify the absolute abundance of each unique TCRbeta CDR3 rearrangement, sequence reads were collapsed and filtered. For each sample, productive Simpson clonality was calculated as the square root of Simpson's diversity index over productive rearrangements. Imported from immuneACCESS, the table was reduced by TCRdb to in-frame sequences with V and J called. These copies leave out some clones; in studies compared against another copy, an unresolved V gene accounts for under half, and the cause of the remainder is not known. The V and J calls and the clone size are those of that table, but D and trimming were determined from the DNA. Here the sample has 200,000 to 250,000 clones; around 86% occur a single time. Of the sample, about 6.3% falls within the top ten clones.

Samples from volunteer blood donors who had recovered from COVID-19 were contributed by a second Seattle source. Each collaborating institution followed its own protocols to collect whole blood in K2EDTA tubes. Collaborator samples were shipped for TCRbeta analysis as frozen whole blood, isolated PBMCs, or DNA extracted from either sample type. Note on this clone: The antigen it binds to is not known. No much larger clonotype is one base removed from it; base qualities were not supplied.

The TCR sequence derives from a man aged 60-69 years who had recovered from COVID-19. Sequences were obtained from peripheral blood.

The DNA sequence is given as TGTGCCAGCAGCGTAGCTTCGGGAAGTCAGAACACCATATATTTT. It encodes CASSVASGSQNTIYF. This sequence uses TRBV9 and TRBJ1-3, with an unclear D gene assignment. The CDR3 runs 15 amino acids, cysteine and phenylalanine included. The retained sequence is limited to the CDR3, 45 bases, with the frame set at the first base. The junction carries 14 bases between V and J, which are trimmed by 0 bases and 7 bases respectively. The germline V gene gives CDR1 as SGDLS and CDR2 as YYNGEE.